The 15 T cell receptor beta chains reported below all come from one sample, sequenced in a study of blood T cell repertoires in COVID-19. The method was immunoSEQ multiplex PCR; TCRdb's version includes in-frame clones alone and lacks a portion of them. The sample gives about 140,000 clones, 70% to 90% of which show up once; more than 3.5% is in the top ten. Sequencing was carried out using PBMCs or T cells enriched from blood (not recorded which). The receptors shown here come from a man aged 45 to 65 who had recovered from COVID-19.

This clone occurred once. The chain recombines TRBV15 with TRBJ1-2; TRBD1 aligns across 8 bases. The V gene end was trimmed by 3 bases and the J gene end by 9 bases; junction bases not matched to a gene: 12. In germline, CDR1 is LNHNV, CDR2 YYDKDF (reference sequence). The CDR3 runs to 15 residues. CDR3 coding DNA: TGTGCCACCAGCAGGGATTCGACAGGGGAAGTGCGCTACACCTTC. This sequence encodes CATSRDSTGEVRYTF.

This chain connects TRBV5-5 to TRBJ2-5, with TRBD2 identical over 11 bases. Germline lookup yields CDR1 SGHKS and CDR2 YYEKEE (reference sequence). V trimming: 1 base; J trimming: 5 bases; junction bases outside the gene matches: 10. The CDR3 loop spans 17 amino acids. DNA of the CDR3: TGTGCCAGCAGCTTGAACCCGACTAGCGGGAATGGGGAGACCCAGTACTTC. This encodes CASSLNPTSGNGETQYF.

The CDR3 spells CASSLGGAYNSPLHF. The DNA for the CDR3 is TGTGCCAGCAGTTTGGGGGGGGCCTATAATTCACCCCTCCACTTT. The V call is TRBV28, the J call TRBJ1-6; a possible D gene is TRBD1 (5 bases). Deletions cut 3 bases from V and 2 bases from J, with 8 bases between. The CDR3 is 15 residues long. The V gene's germline CDR1 is MDHEN and CDR2 SYDVKM.

This sequence joins TRBV28 and TRBJ2-7; a weak D match, TRBD2 (6 bases). CDR1 MDHEN and CDR2 SYDVKM come from the germline V gene. This CDR3 has 13 amino acids. V dropped 11 bases and J dropped 1 base, with 15 bases sitting between them. CDR3 loop: CAGTGALSYEQYF. CDR3 coding DNA: TGTGCCGGGACTGGGGCACTTTCCTACGAGCAGTACTTC. The variable domain in full, completed from reference TRBV28 and TRBJ2-7, reads DVKVTQSSRYLVKRTGEKVFLECVQDMDHENMFWYRQDPGLGLRLIYFSYDVKMKEKGDIPEGYSVSREKKERFSLILESASTNQTSMYLCAGTGALSYEQYFGPGTRLTVT.

The V call is TRBV6-5, the J call TRBJ2-1; possible D gene TRBD2, 6 bases. CDR3 size: 10 residues. Trimming pared 9 bases from V and 12 bases from J, leaving 12 bases between. Germline CDR1 is MNHEY and CDR2 is SVGAGI. This CDR3 reads CARGRWRQFF. The CDR3 DNA follows: TGTGCCAGGGGGAGGTGGAGGCAGTTCTTC.

The CDR3 nucleotides are TGTGCCAGTAGTTACGGGACATCGATTTCACCCCTCCACTTT. Translating it yields CASSYGTSISPLHF. The chain couples TRBV19 to TRBJ1-6; D possibly corresponds to TRBD1 (6 bases). Germline CDR1 and CDR2: LNHDA and SQIVND (reference sequence). This CDR3 is built from 14 residues. V was pared by 5 bases and J by 9 bases, with 14 bases between. The whole variable domain, filled in from reference TRBV19 and TRBJ1-6, reads DGGITQSPKYLFRKEGQNVTLSCEQNLNHDAMYWYRQDPGQGLRLIYYSQIVNDFQKGDIAEGYSVSREKKESFPLTVTSAQKNPTAFYLCASSYGTSISPLHFGNGTRLTVT.

This clone was seen a handful of times. The chain couples TRBV19 to TRBJ2-6; maybe TRBD1 (6 bases). The germline V and J ends were trimmed by 8 bases and 2 bases, with 13 bases remaining between them. Germline CDR1 LNHDA, CDR2 SQIVND (reference sequence). The CDR3 spans 15 residues. The CDR3 region is CASSQAGAGANVLTF. The DNA for the CDR3 is TGTGCCAGTTCTCAAGCAGGGGCTGGGGCCAACGTCCTGACTTTC.

The chain links TRBV28 to TRBJ2-6; 7 positions agree with TRBD1. Trimming at V came to 5 bases and at J to 4 bases, leaving 2 bases not matched to a gene. Germline V CDR1 and CDR2: MDHEN, SYDVKM. This CDR3 is 14 amino acids long. CDR3 sequence reads: CASSDRAGANVLTF. The CDR3 DNA is TGTGCCAGCAGTGACAGGGCCGGGGCCAACGTCCTGACTTTC.

The count of this clone is one. The chain links TRBV10-3 to TRBJ1-2, with D unclear. The CDR3 has 12 amino acids. V dropped 7 bases and J dropped 4 bases, with 10 bases sitting between them. Per the germline V gene, CDR1 is ENHRY and CDR2 is SYGVKD. CDR3: CAINELLYGYTF. CDR3 coding DNA: TGTGCCATCAACGAACTGCTCTATGGCTACACCTTC.

In regard to this clone: Other nucleotide sequences from this sample produce the same CDR3. CDR3 DNA sequence: TGTGCCAGCAGTGAGCAAGGGGCTGGAAACACCATATATTTT. Translating gives CASSEQGAGNTIYF. This chain links TRBV2 with TRBJ1-3; a possible D gene is TRBD1 (5 bases). The V gene lost 3 bases and the J gene lost 2 bases, with 8 bases spanning the gap. Germline lookup yields CDR1 SNHLY and CDR2 FYNNEI. CDR3 length: 14 amino acids.

CDR3 nucleotides: TGTGCCAGCAGCCTCACCGGGACAGATGGCTACACCTTC. It encodes CASSLTGTDGYTF. The chain links TRBV7-3 to TRBJ1-2; 7 bases are shared with TRBD1. This CDR3 is 13 amino acids long. Looked up from germline, CDR1 is SGHTA and CDR2 is FQGTGA. Trimming removed 5 bases from V and 6 bases from J; junction bases left unmatched: 6.

This clone appeared a single time. This chain uses TRBV9 with TRBJ2-3; D is perhaps TRBD1 (6 bases). V lost 3 bases, J lost 4 bases, and 12 bases lay in between. The germline V gene has CDR1 SGDLS and CDR2 YYNGEE. CDR3 length equals 14 residues. The CDR3, as DNA: TGTGCCAGCAGCGGAGGGGGATCCCCAGATACGCAGTATTTT. It yields the protein CASSGGGSPDTQYF.

The chain recombines TRBV7-2 with TRBJ2-7, with 7 bases that match TRBD1. Germline V gene lookup returns CDR1 SGHTA and CDR2 FQGNSA. V lost 6 bases to trimming and J lost 12 bases; unmatched junction nucleotides: 14. The CDR3 is 13 residues long. DNA for the CDR3: TGTGCCAGCAGTCCTAGACAGGGTTGGATGGGGTACTTC. Translation: CASSPRQGWMGYF.

CDR3 sequence: CASSPRQGSGNTIYF. DNA of the CDR3: TGTGCCAGCAGTCCACGACAGGGGTCTGGAAACACCATATATTTT. This sequence joins TRBV6-6 and TRBJ1-3; 8 nucleotides align to TRBD1. The germline V gene encodes CDR1 MNHNY and CDR2 SVGAGI (reference sequence). V trimming: 5 bases; J trimming: 1 base; junction bases outside the gene matches: 4. CDR3 length equals 15 residues.

This chain uses TRBV12-3 or TRBV12-4 with TRBJ2-3; D ambiguous. The V gene lost 3 bases and the J gene lost 6 bases, with 7 bases spanning the gap. The length of the CDR3 is 12 residues. The CDR3 nucleotides read TGTGCCAGCAGTTTTAGTCGGGATACGCAGTATTTT. Translated, it gives CASSFSRDTQYF.